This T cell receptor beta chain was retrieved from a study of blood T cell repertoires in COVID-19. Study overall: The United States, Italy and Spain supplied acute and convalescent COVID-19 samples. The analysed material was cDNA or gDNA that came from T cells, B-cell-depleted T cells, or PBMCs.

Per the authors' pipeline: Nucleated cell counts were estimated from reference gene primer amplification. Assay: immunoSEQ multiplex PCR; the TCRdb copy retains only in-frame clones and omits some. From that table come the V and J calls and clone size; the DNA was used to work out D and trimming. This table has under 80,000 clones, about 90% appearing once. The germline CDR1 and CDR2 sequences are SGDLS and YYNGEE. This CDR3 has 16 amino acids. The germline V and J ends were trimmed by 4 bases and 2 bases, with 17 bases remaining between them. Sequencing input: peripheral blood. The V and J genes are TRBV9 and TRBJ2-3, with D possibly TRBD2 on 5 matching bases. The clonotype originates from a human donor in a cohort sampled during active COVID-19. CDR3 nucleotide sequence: TGTGCCAGCAGCACCGGACCGCGGGTCTTCACAGATACGCAGTATTTT. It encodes CASSTGPRVFTDTQYF.